Below, 25 T cell receptor beta chains from the same sample are listed, as sequenced in a study of T cell changes during pregnancy in multiple sclerosis. Sequenced by immunoSEQ multiplex PCR; TCRdb stores in-frame clones only, minus some. The sample shows about 61,000 clones, 90% of them seen only once. This sample comprised peripheral blood, obtained in the first trimester of pregnancy. These receptors were obtained from a female donor in good health, enrolled as a control in a pregnancy study.

The gene calls are TRBV14 and TRBJ1-2, with a tentative D call TRBD1 (6 bases). V was pared by 2 bases and J by 7 bases, with 14 bases between. Germline CDR1 SGHDN, CDR2 FVKESK. The CDR3 covers 14 residues. The CDR3 protein is CASSQHSGAGGYTF. For the CDR3, the DNA is TGTGCCAGCAGCCAACACTCAGGGGCGGGTGGCTACACCTTC.

The chain joins TRBV4-2 to TRBJ2-1, with D tentatively TRBD1 (6 bases). The CDR3 extends over 15 amino acids. V was shortened by 4 bases and J by 4 bases, with 14 bases between the two germline ends. Germline CDR1 LGHNA, CDR2 YNFKEQ. The CDR3 DNA follows: TGTGCCAGCAGCCCCAAGAGCGGACAGTACAATGAGCAGTTCTTC. It codes for CASSPKSGQYNEQFF.

V and J are TRBV7-3 and TRBJ1-3, with D perhaps TRBD1 (6 bases). Germline CDR1 and CDR2: SGHTA and FQGTGA. The V and J ends lost 2 bases and 0 bases respectively, with 11 bases between them. This CDR3 comprises 16 residues. The CDR3 DNA follows: TGTGCCAGCAGCTTATGGGCAGGGGCCTCTGGAAACACCATATATTTT. Translating it yields CASSLWAGASGNTIYF.

This clone was counted a single time. This sequence joins TRBV29-1 and TRBJ2-7; the D gene is possibly TRBD1 (6 bases). V lost 7 bases and J lost 0, with 13 bases in between. The length of the CDR3 is 13 residues. Looked up from germline, CDR1 is SQVTM and CDR2 is ANQGSEA. The CDR3 sequence is CSARGQSSYEQYF. CDR3 DNA: TGCAGCGCCCGCGGACAGAGCTCCTACGAGCAGTACTTC.

V usage is TRBV11-3 and J usage is TRBJ2-1; TRBD2 agrees at 9 bases. The V gene end was trimmed by 4 bases and the J gene end by 9 bases; junction bases not matched to a gene: 19. CDR1 is SGHNT, CDR2 YENEEA, per germline. The length of the CDR3 is 18 residues. The CDR3: CASSSIPSFAGGRGEQFF. The CDR3 DNA sequence: TGTGCCAGCAGCTCGATTCCCTCCTTTGCGGGGGGGCGGGGTGAGCAGTTCTTC.

The V call is TRBV7-2, the J call TRBJ2-5; D possibly corresponds to TRBD1 (6 bases). Deletions cut 6 bases from V and 4 bases from J, with 15 bases between. The CDR3 is 14 amino acids. CDR1 is SGHTA, CDR2 FQGNSA, per germline. The CDR3 spells CASSRPRGSETQYF. The CDR3 bases are TGTGCCAGCAGTCGACCGAGGGGGTCAGAGACCCAGTACTTC.

The rearrangement uses TRBV2 and TRBJ1-1; no clear D. V lost 5 bases to trimming and J lost 1 base, with 11 bases between them. The CDR3 is made up of 14 amino acids. In germline, CDR1 is SNHLY, CDR2 FYNNEI. The CDR3 reads CASSSYTGNTEAFF. The DNA for the CDR3 is TGTGCCAGCAGTTCTTATACGGGGAACACTGAAGCTTTCTTT.

The rearrangement uses TRBV11-2 and TRBJ1-3; D is perhaps TRBD1 (6 bases). The CDR3 consists of 15 residues. V was pared by 6 bases and J by 4 bases, with 16 bases between. CDR1 and CDR2 (germline): SGHAT, FQNNGV. CDR3 sequence (DNA): TGTGCCAGCAGGACCCCAGGGGCTCTCGGAAACACCATATATTTT. This sequence encodes CASRTPGALGNTIYF.

The chain has TRBV16 and TRBJ1-5; D call uncertain. The CDR3 length is 14 residues. In germline, CDR1 is KGHSY, CDR2 FQNENV. V was pared by 0 bases and J by 7 bases, with 10 bases between. The CDR3 region has the DNA TGTGCCAGCAGCCAATCTACCGCAGGACAGCCCCAGCATTTT. It encodes CASSQSTAGQPQHF.

The chain links TRBV6-1 to TRBJ2-3; 10 positions match TRBD2. The CDR3 totals 13 residues. CDR1 is MNHNS and CDR2 is SASEGT in the germline V gene. Germline trimming cut 8 bases from V and 1 base from J; bases unmatched to any gene: 0. The chain's CDR3 is CASLAGGTDTQYF. The CDR3 bases are TGTGCCAGCCTAGCGGGGGGCACAGATACGCAGTATTTT.

This clone was recorded a few times. The CDR3 nucleotides read TGTGCCAGCAGCGTAGCTGGGGGGTTTAGGTTGAACACTGAAGCTTTCTTT. It encodes CASSVAGGFRLNTEAFF. The chain links TRBV9 to TRBJ1-1, with D maybe TRBD1 (5 bases). The ends were cut back, 0 bases at V and 0 bases at J, with 15 bases in the middle. Germline V gene lookup returns CDR1 SGDLS and CDR2 YYNGEE. This CDR3 spans 17 amino acids.

This clone occurred once. The CDR3 DNA is TGTGCCAGCAGTCCAAGTCAGGGTTTGTCAGATACGCAGTATTTT. Its translation is CASSPSQGLSDTQYF. The rearrangement uses TRBV7-2 and TRBJ2-3, with D possibly matching TRBD1 (5 bases). Trimming removed 6 bases from V and 4 bases from J, with 17 bases in between. This CDR3 comprises 15 residues. Looked up from germline, CDR1 is SGHTA and CDR2 is FQGNSA.

The chain uses TRBV6-5 and TRBJ1-4; no reliable D call. The CDR3 extends over 13 amino acids. V lost 6 bases and J 8 bases, leaving 13 bases between the germline ends. The germline V gene has CDR1 MNHEY and CDR2 SVGAGI. The CDR3 loop reads CASRRLSREKLFF. Here the CDR3 DNA reads TGTGCCAGCAGACGACTCAGCCGCGAAAAACTGTTTTTT.

The rearrangement joins TRBV7-2 to TRBJ1-2; D is unclear. The germline V and J ends were trimmed by 0 bases and 6 bases, with 14 bases remaining between them. This CDR3 comprises 15 residues. Germline V gene sequence: CDR1 SGHTA, CDR2 FQGNSA. Here the CDR3 reads CASSLAARVVDGYTF. CDR3 nucleotides: TGTGCCAGCAGCTTAGCGGCGAGGGTTGTAGATGGCTACACCTTC. Combining the CDR3 with reference TRBV7-2 and TRBJ1-2 gives the whole variable domain GAGVSQSPSNKVTEKGKDVELRCDPISGHTALYWYRQSLGQGLEFLIYFQGNSAPDKSGLPSDRFSAERTGGSVSTLTIQRTQQEDSAVYLCASSLAARVVDGYTFGSGTRLTVV.

This clone was seen only once. The chain has TRBV5-1 and TRBJ2-1; D is unclear. The germline V gene has CDR1 SGHRS and CDR2 YFSETQ. V dropped 4 bases and J dropped 0 bases, with 11 bases sitting between them. The CDR3 has 15 amino acids. CDR3 nucleotides: TGCGCCAGCAGCGTGACCCGGAGCTCCTACAATGAGCAGTTCTTC. It specifies CASSVTRSSYNEQFF.

This clone showed up just a few times. The sample carries other DNA sequences with the same CDR3. The chain carries TRBV10-3 and TRBJ2-2; tentatively, D is TRBD1 (5 bases). The length of the CDR3 is 16 residues. Germline V CDR1 and CDR2: ENHRY, SYGVKD. V lost 0 bases and J 1 base, leaving 9 bases between the germline ends. CDR3 protein: CAISESGRGNTGELFF. The CDR3 DNA reads as TGTGCCATCAGTGAGTCGGGTAGGGGGAACACCGGGGAGCTGTTTTTT.

The rearrangement uses TRBV9 and TRBJ2-3; 12 bases agree with TRBD2. Losses at the gene ends were 0 bases for V and 5 bases for J; bases not matched to a gene: 10. This CDR3 is 18 amino acids long. Germline V lookup: CDR1 SGDLS, CDR2 YYNGEE. CDR3 region: CASSVGASGGAAGDTQYF. The CDR3 nucleotides read TGTGCCAGCAGCGTAGGTGCTAGCGGGGGGGCTGCTGGAGATACGCAGTATTTT.

The rearrangement links TRBV19 to TRBJ2-7, with TRBD1 matching over 9 bases. With V trimmed by 5 bases and J by 5 bases, 4 bases remained unmatched. This CDR3 has 13 amino acids. Per the germline V gene, CDR1 is LNHDA and CDR2 is SQIVND (reference sequence). DNA of the CDR3: TGTGCCAGTAGTCCCCGGACAGGGGACGAGCAGTACTTC. Translation: CASSPRTGDEQYF.

The V gene is TRBV30, the J gene TRBJ1-6; TRBD1 is a possible D gene (5 bases). Trimming left V 5 bases short and J 7 bases short, with 9 bases between. There are 12 residues in the CDR3. Per the germline V gene, CDR1 is GTSNPN and CDR2 is SVGIG (reference sequence). CDR3 loop: CAWDRRNSPLHF. CDR3 DNA sequence: TGTGCCTGGGACAGACGGAATTCACCCCTCCACTTT.

This clone was recorded only once. The genes are TRBV5-5 and TRBJ2-1; 9 bases are a match to TRBD2. There are 12 residues in the CDR3. The germline gives CDR1 SGHKS, CDR2 YYEKEE (reference sequence). V trimming: 6 bases; J trimming: 16 bases; junction bases outside the gene matches: 11. The CDR3 sequence: CASTKTAGGSFF. The CDR3 bases are TGTGCCAGCACTAAAACAGCGGGGGGCAGTTTCTTC.

The chain employs TRBV19 and TRBJ1-6; possibly TRBD1 for D (6 bases). V was clipped by 9 bases and J by 5 bases, with 14 bases between them. This CDR3 is built from 14 residues. Germline loops: CDR1 LNHDA, CDR2 SQIVND (reference sequence). This chain's CDR3 is CASQGGVDNSPLHF. The DNA of the CDR3 is TGTGCCAGCCAAGGGGGAGTCGATAATTCACCCCTCCACTTT.

V and J are TRBV21-1 and TRBJ2-7; the tabulated D call, TRBD2, remains unverified against the DNA. TRBV21-1 is reported as a pseudogene. The CDR3 is made up of 18 amino acids. CDR3 bases: TGTGCCAGCAGCATTCGATGGGTCGGGGGACGCAGATGCTACGAGCAGTACTTC. Translated: CASSIRWVGGRRCYEQYF.

The rearrangement uses TRBV7-2 and TRBJ1-1, with D hard to call. CDR1 and CDR2 from the germline V gene are SGHTA and FQGNSA. Trimming pared 0 bases from V and 0 bases from J, leaving 5 bases between. The CDR3 covers 14 residues. This chain's CDR3 is CASSLARMNTEAFF. The CDR3 DNA reads TGTGCCAGCAGCTTAGCCAGGATGAACACTGAAGCTTTCTTT. The full variable domain, rest sourced from reference TRBV7-2 and TRBJ1-1, is GAGVSQSPSNKVTEKGKDVELRCDPISGHTALYWYRQSLGQGLEFLIYFQGNSAPDKSGLPSDRFSAERTGGSVSTLTIQRTQQEDSAVYLCASSLARMNTEAFFGQGTRLTVV.

This clone was detected only a few times. V is TRBV7-9 and J is TRBJ1-2; D remains ambiguous. Trimming pared 5 bases from V and 4 bases from J, leaving 5 bases between. CDR3 length: 11 amino acids. Germline-derived CDR1 and CDR2 are SEHNR and FQNEAQ (reference sequence). The CDR3 reads CASSLRYGYTF. CDR3 DNA: TGTGCCAGCAGCCTTCGCTATGGCTACACCTTC.

This clone was found a few times. The chain is built from TRBV7-6 and TRBJ1-2; D is unclear. The germline gives CDR1 SGHVS, CDR2 FNYEAQ. V lost 4 bases to trimming and J lost 6 bases, with 12 bases between them. The CDR3 has 13 amino acids. The CDR3: CASSSDEGDGYTF. The CDR3 coding sequence is TGTGCCAGCAGCTCCGACGAGGGCGATGGCTACACCTTC.